Detailed here is one TCR beta chain. The antigen is undetermined. This sample stems from a study of OX40 agonist ivuxolimab in advanced cancers. Study at large: An anti-OX40 (CD134) antibody with agonistic activity, ivuxolimab, was administered to patients. In this trial design, patients received ivuxolimab intravenously at 0.01 to 10 mg/kg every 2 weeks.

Sequenced by immunoSEQ multiplex PCR; TCRdb stores in-frame clones only, minus some. The sample lists 90,000 to 95,000 clones; 87% were seen once. Notes on the study in general: CD8+ T cells were the subset that, on average, had more expanded clones than CD4+. CD4+ and CD8+ T cells in blood underwent clonal expansion by week 6 at 0.1 to 3.0 mg/kg.

The CDR3 contains 15 residues. The V gene's germline CDR1 is SNHLY and CDR2 FYNNEI. V lost 3 bases and J 0 bases, leaving 9 bases between the germline ends. The starting material was CD4+ or CD8+ T cells sorted from blood, obtained in a trial of the OX40 agonist ivuxolimab. The clonotype was recovered from an adult with an advanced solid tumor such as melanoma, head and neck, liver or kidney cancer. This chain uses TRBV2 with TRBJ2-4; D ambiguous. The CDR3 loop is CASSEVHLAKNIQYF. CDR3 bases: TGTGCCAGCAGTGAGGTTCATTTAGCCAAAAACATTCAGTACTTC.